The present T cell receptor beta chain was sequenced within a study of blood T cell repertoires in COVID-19. Study in general: Italy, Spain and the United States were the sources of the convalescent and acute COVID-19 samples. Sample material is recorded as cDNA or gDNA derived from T cells, B-cell-depleted T cells, or PBMCs.

In this sample, this clone turned up once. Trimming took 3 bases from V and 0 from J, leaving 13 bases between them. The CDR3 runs 16 residues. The V gene's germline CDR1 is SGHRS and CDR2 YFSETQ. As processed by the authors: Scientists estimated how many nucleated cells there were by amplifying reference gene primers. Only in-frame clones appear in the TCRdb table, and some are missing; sequencing was by immunoSEQ multiplex PCR. V and J calls and clone size are given by that table; D and trimming were obtained from the DNA. The data show around 230,000 clones, approximately 88% seen once. V is TRBV5-1 and J is TRBJ2-1, with a tentative D call TRBD2 (6 bases). The sequenced sample consisted of peripheral blood. The receptor's source is a man between 35 and 55 years old with acute or convalescent COVID-19. This CDR3 is CASSYNPSDSYNEQFF. The DNA of the CDR3 is TGCGCCAGCAGCTACAACCCTAGCGACTCCTACAATGAGCAGTTCTTC.